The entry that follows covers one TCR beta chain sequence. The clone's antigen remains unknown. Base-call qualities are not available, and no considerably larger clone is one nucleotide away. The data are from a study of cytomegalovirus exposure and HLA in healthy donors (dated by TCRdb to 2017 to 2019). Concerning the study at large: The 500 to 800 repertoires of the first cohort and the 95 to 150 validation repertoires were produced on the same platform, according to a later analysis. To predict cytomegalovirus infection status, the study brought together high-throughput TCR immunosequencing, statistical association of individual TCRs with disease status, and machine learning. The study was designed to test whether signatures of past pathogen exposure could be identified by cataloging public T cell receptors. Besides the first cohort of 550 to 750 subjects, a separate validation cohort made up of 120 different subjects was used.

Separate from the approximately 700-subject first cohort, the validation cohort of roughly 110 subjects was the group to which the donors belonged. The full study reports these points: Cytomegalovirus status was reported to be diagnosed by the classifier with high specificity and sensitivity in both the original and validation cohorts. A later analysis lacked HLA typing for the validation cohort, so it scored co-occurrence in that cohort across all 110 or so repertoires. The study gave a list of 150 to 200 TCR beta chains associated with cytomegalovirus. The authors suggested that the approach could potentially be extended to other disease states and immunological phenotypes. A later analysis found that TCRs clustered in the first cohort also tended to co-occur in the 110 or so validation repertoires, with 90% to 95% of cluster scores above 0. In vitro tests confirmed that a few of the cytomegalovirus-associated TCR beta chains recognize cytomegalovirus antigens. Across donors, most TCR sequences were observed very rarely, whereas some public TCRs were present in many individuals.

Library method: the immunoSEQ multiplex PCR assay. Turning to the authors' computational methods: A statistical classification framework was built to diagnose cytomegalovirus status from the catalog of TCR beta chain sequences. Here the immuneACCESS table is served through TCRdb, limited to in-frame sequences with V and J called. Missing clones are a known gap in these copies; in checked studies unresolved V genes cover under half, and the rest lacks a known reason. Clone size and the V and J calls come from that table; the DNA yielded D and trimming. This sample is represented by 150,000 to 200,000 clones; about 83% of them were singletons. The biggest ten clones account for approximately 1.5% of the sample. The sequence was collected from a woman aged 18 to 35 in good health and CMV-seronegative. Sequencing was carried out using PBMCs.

The CDR3 region: CSVRAGTGQKVYF. Read as DNA, the sequence is TGCAGCGTTAGAGCCGGGACAGGGCAAAAGGTTTACTTC. The V and J genes are TRBV29-1 and TRBJ2-5, and TRBD1 aligns with 9 junction nucleotides. The CDR3 holds 13 amino acids from the cysteine to the phenylalanine. The DNA shown is the 39-base CDR3, in frame from base 1. Trimming leaves V shorter by 5 bases and J shorter by 14 bases, with the junction holding 15 bases beyond the gene matches. Reading the germline V gene gives CDR1 SQVTM and CDR2 ANQGSEA.